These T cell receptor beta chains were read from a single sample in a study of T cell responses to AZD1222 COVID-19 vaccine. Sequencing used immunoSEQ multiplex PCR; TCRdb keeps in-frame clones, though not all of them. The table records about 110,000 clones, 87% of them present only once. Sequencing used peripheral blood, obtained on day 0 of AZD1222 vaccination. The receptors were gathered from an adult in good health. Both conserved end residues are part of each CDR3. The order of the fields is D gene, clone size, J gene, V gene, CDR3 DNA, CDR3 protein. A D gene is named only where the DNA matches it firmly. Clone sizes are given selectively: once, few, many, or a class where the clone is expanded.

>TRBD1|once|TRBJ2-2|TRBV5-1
TGCGCCAGCAGCCTAGGGACAGTGAACACCGGGGAGCTGTTTTTT
CASSLGTVNTGELFF
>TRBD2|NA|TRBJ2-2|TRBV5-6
TGTGCCAGCAGCGGACTAGCGGAGGCGAACACCGGGGAGCTGTTTTTT
CASSGLAEANTGELFF
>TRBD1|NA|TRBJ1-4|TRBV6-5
TGTGCCAGCAGCCCACAGGGGACGGCGGATGAAAAACTGTTTTTT
CASSPQGTADEKLFF
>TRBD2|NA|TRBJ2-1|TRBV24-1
TGTGCCACCAGTCTCGGGGGAGGGTGGGATGAGCAGTTCTTC
CATSLGGGWDEQFF
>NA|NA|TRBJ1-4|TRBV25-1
TGTGCCAGCAGTGATTTGGAGGGGTCAGCAACTAATGAAAAACTGTTTTTT
CASSDLEGSATNEKLFF
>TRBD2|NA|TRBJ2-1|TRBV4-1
TGCGCCAGCAGCCTCGGGACTAGCGTCAATGAGCAGTTCTTC
CASSLGTSVNEQFF
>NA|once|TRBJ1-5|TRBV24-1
TGTGCCACCAGTGATGAACGGGGCTATAGCAATCAGCCCCAGCATTTT
CATSDERGYSNQPQHF
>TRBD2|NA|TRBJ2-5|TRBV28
TGTGCCAGCAGACCCCGACTAGCGACCATCCGAGGGGAGACCCAGTACTTC
CASRPRLATIRGETQYF
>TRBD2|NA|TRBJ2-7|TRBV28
TGTGCCAGCAGCGAGCCTAGCGGGATCCTGCCCTACGAGCAGTACTTC
CASSEPSGILPYEQYF
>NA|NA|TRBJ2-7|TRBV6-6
TGTGCCAGCAGCCTTGCCATACCCTACGAGCAGTACTTC
CASSLAIPYEQYF
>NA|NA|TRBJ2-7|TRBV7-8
TGTGCCAGCAGCTTAGCCAACCAAGGGGCATACGAGCAGTACTTC
CASSLANQGAYEQYF
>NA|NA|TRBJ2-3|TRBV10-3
TGTGCCATCAGTGAGATTCGGGCGAACACAGATACGCAGTATTTT
CAISEIRANTDTQYF
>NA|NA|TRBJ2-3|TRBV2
TGTGCCAGCAGTGAGTTCACAGCCAGCACAGATACGCAGTATTTT
CASSEFTASTDTQYF
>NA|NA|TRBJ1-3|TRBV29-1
TGCAGCGTTGAAACCAGGGGCTCGGGAAACACCATATATTTT
CSVETRGSGNTIYF
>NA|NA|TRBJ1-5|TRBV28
TGTGCCAGCAGTTTTAATCAGCCCCAGCATTTT
CASSFNQPQHF
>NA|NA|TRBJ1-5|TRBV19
TGTGGGGGCGGGAAGGGCAATCAGCCCCAGCATTTT
CGGGKGNQPQHF
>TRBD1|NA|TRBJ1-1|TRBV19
TGTGCCAGTCAGACAGGGATGAACACTGAAGCTTTCTTT
CASQTGMNTEAFF
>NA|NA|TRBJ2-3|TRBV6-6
TGTGCCAGCAGGTCCGACAGGTCAGATACGCAGTATTTT
CASRSDRSDTQYF
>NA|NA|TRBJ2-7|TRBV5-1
TGCGCCAGCAGTCCCGTGGGTGGGGACTTGGGGCAGTACTTC
CASSPVGGDLGQYF
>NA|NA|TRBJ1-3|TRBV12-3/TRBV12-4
TGTGCCAGCTCGACCTTCTCTGGAAACACCATATATTTT
CASSTFSGNTIYF
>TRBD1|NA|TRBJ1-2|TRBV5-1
TGCGCCAGCAGCTTGGTTCAGGGGGGTTATGGCTACACCTTC
CASSLVQGGYGYTF
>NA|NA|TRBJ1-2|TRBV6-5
TGTGCCAGCAGTTACACGGCAGGGAGTGATGGCTACACCTTC
CASSYTAGSDGYTF
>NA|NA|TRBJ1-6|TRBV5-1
TGCGCCAGCAGCCTTGAGGTTAATTCACCCCTCCACTTT
CASSLEVNSPLHF
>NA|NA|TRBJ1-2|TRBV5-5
TGTGCCAGCAGCTTGGTGGGGGGAAACTATGGCTACACCTTC
CASSLVGGNYGYTF
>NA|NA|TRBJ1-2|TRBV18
TGTGCCAGCTCACCACCAGACAATAACTATGGCTACACCTTC
CASSPPDNNYGYTF
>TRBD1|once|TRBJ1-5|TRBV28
TGTGCCAGCAGTCAGGGGGGTAGCAATCAGCCCCAGCATTTT
CASSQGGSNQPQHF
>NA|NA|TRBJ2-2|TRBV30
TGTGCCTGGGACGAGAACACCGGGGAGCTGTTTTTT
CAWDENTGELFF
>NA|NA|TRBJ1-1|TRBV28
TGTGCCAGCAGTTTGGCAAGCGGGCACTTCGCTGAAGCTTTCTTT
CASSLASGHFAEAFF
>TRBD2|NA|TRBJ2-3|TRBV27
TGTGCCAGCTGCACTAGCGGGAGATCGGCGGATACGCAGTATTTT
CASCTSGRSADTQYF
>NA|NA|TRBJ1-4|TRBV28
TGTGCCAGCAGTCCTTTTAATGAAAAACTGTTTTTT
CASSPFNEKLFF
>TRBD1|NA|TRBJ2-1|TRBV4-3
TGCGCCAGCAGCCAGGACAGGGAACACAATGAGCAGTTCTTC
CASSQDREHNEQFF
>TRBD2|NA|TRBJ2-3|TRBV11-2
TGTGCCAGCAGCTTAGTTTTTGCGGGAGGGACCTCGGATACGCAGTATTTT
CASSLVFAGGTSDTQYF
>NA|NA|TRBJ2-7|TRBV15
TGTGCCACCAGCAGAGATCGTGTGACGGCCGTCTACGAGCAGTACTTC
CATSRDRVTAVYEQYF
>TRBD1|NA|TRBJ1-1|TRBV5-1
TGCGCCAGCAGCTTGGTGGGACAGGGGAGGGGTGACACTGAAGCTTTCTTT
CASSLVGQGRGDTEAFF
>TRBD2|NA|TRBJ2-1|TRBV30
TGTGCCTGGAGGCCGGTGATAGCGGGGTACAATGAGCAGTTCTTC
CAWRPVIAGYNEQFF
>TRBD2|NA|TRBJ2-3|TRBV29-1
TGCAGCGTTGCGACTAGCGGGACAGATACGCAGTATTTT
CSVATSGTDTQYF
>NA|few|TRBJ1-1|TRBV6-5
TGTGCCAGCAGTTGGGGGGTGAACACTGAAGCTTTCTTT
CASSWGVNTEAFF